This T cell receptor beta chain was sequenced for a study of blood T cell repertoires in COVID-19 (dated by TCRdb to about 2020). As for the study more broadly: Samples from collaborators originated in the United States, Italy and Spain and spanned both the acute and convalescent phases of COVID-19. The repertoires were made available in a free public database intended to serve as a resource for research on the immune response to SARS-CoV-2. HLA class I and class II types, where available, came from metadata supplied by the sample provider rather than from assay-based typing. Deeply sampled blood TCRbeta repertoires from subjects exposed to, actively infected with, or recovered from COVID-19 were included in the dataset. The samples were drawn from the first 160 participants of the ongoing ImmuneRACE study and from about 1,200 subjects provided by 6 global collaborators. Sample metadata almost always included a de-identified subject ID, COVID-19 status, age in years and sex. The prospective study material was composed of cDNA or gDNA derived from T cells, B-cell-depleted T cells, or PBMCs.

The CDR3 goes from the cysteine to the phenylalanine over 15 residues. This entry keeps only the CDR3 DNA: 45 bases, framed from base 1. The germline V and J ends show losses of 5 bases and 5 bases respectively, and no gene match explains 6 bases of the junction. For CDR1 and CDR2, the germline V gene lists MNHEY and SVGAGI. Notes on this clone: No cognate antigen has been identified for it. It has no much larger one-base neighbor in the sample; base qualities were not kept.

Collaborating institutions collected whole blood in K2EDTA tubes following their own protocols. Collaborator samples were shipped for TCRbeta analysis as frozen whole blood, isolated PBMCs, or DNA extracted from either sample type. General findings and caveats noted by the study authors: The amount of clinical and demographic metadata varied by source and participant and was provided uncurated.

The immunoSEQ Assay, a bias-controlled multiplex PCR, was used to amplify TCRbeta CDR3 regions from genomic DNA. In the source study's methods: Within the assay, amplification of reference gene primers was used to estimate how many nucleated cells each sample contained. Sequence reads were collapsed and filtered to measure the absolute abundance of every unique TCRbeta CDR3 rearrangement. Productive Simpson clonality was computed per sample as the square root of Simpson's diversity index over productive rearrangements. TCRdb re-hosts the immuneACCESS table, in-frame sequences only. Its copies lack some clones; in the studies checked, an unresolved V gene accounts for under half of them, and the cause for the rest is not known. For V, J and clone size, that table is used; D and trimming come from the DNA. This sample gives 200,000 to 250,000 clones in total; 83% of them show up just once. The biggest ten clones account for 7.4% of the sample.

The chain couples TRBV6-5 to TRBJ2-2, and TRBD1 aligns with 9 junction nucleotides. The sequencing sample was made of peripheral blood. This receptor was identified in a woman between 45 and 65 years old with acute or convalescent COVID-19. Here the CDR3 is given as CASSPGTGLTGELFF. The nucleotide sequence is TGTGCCAGCAGTCCCGGGACAGGGTTAACCGGGGAGCTGTTTTTT.